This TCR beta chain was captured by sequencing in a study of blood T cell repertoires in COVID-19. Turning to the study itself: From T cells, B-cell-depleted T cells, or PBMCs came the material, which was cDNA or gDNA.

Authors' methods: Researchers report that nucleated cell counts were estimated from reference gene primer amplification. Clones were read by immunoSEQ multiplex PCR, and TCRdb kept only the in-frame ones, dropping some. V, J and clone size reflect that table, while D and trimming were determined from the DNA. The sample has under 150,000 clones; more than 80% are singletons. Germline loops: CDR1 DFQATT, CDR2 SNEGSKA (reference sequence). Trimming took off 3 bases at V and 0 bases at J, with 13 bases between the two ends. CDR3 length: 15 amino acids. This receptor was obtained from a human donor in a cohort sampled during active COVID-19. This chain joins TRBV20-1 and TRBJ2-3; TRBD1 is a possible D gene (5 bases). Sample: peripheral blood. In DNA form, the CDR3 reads TGCAGTGCTAGTCTAGGGGTGGTTAGCACAGATACGCAGTATTTT. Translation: CSASLGVVSTDTQYF.